A single sample gave rise to the 13 T cell receptor beta chains below, sequenced in a study of T cell responses to AZD1222 COVID-19 vaccine. TCRdb's copy holds only in-frame clones and misses some; the assay was immunoSEQ multiplex PCR. This table has some 130,000 clones, about 88% appearing once. This material consisted of peripheral blood, taken 28 days after the second AZD1222 dose. These receptors all stem from an adult who received the AZD1222 COVID-19 vaccine.

This clone showed up just a few times. This chain connects TRBV10-1 to TRBJ2-1, with 7 bases that match TRBD1. This CDR3 has 13 residues. V shed 6 bases, J shed 4 bases, and the junction held 3 bases outside the gene matches. Germline V gene data show CDR1 as WNHNN and CDR2 as SYGVQD (reference sequence). CDR3 amino acids: CASRATGYNEQFF. The CDR3, as DNA: TGCGCCAGCAGAGCGACAGGGTACAATGAGCAGTTCTTC.

Here the CDR3 DNA reads TGTGCCAGCAGCTTGCTACAGGGGGTGACCACTGAAGCTTTCTTT. This gives the protein CASSLLQGVTTEAFF. This chain links TRBV5-5 with TRBJ1-1; 8 bases are shared with TRBD1. There are 15 residues in the CDR3. Trimming removed 1 base from V and 4 bases from J; junction bases left unmatched: 6. Germline V gene lookup returns CDR1 SGHKS and CDR2 YYEKEE (reference sequence).

V gene TRBV5-1 combines with J gene TRBJ1-1; D not certain. This CDR3 spans 14 amino acids. CDR1 SGHRS and CDR2 YFSETQ come from the germline V gene. V was shortened by 5 bases and J by 3 bases, with 14 bases between the two germline ends. The CDR3 here is CASRRYPVDTEAFF. The CDR3 nucleotides read TGCGCCAGCAGGAGATATCCAGTGGACACTGAAGCTTTCTTT.

The genes are TRBV11-2 and TRBJ2-7; TRBD1 matches at 7 bases. The J segment lost 5 bases and the V segment lost 5 bases, leaving 9 bases of the junction unmatched. CDR3 length: 14 amino acids. Germline lookup yields CDR1 SGHAT and CDR2 FQNNGV. The CDR3: CASSTMTGLHEQYF. CDR3 in DNA: TGTGCCAGCAGCACGATGACAGGGTTACACGAGCAGTACTTC.

V gene TRBV7-2 combines with J gene TRBJ2-7, with 12 nucleotides matching TRBD2. This CDR3 has 15 residues. The V and J ends lost 2 bases and 8 bases, in that order; junction bases with no gene match: 7. In germline, CDR1 is SGHTA, CDR2 FQGNSA. CDR3 amino acids: CASSLTWGLAGQQYF. CDR3 nucleotides: TGTGCCAGCAGCTTAACCTGGGGACTAGCGGGTCAGCAGTACTTC.

This chain joins TRBV5-4 and TRBJ1-1, with D possibly TRBD1 on 6 matching bases. CDR1 is SGHNT and CDR2 is YYREEE in the germline V gene (reference sequence). V lost 5 bases, J lost 2 bases, and 13 bases lay in between. This CDR3 spans 14 amino acids. The CDR3 is CASRSGGPNTEAFF. DNA for the CDR3: TGTGCCAGCAGGTCCGGGGGCCCAAACACTGAAGCTTTCTTT.

This chain connects TRBV3-1 (or the pseudogene TRBV3-2) to TRBJ1-4; D call uncertain. CDR1 is LGHDT and CDR2 is YNNKEL in the germline V gene (reference sequence). This CDR3 region has 15 residues. V was cut by 0 bases and J by 8 bases, with 13 bases left in between. For the CDR3, the DNA is TGTGCCAGCAGCCAAGAAAGGCACGTAGGCGAAAAACTGTTTTTT. It specifies CASSQERHVGEKLFF.

The chain has TRBV6-5 and TRBJ1-2; possibly TRBD1 for D (6 bases). Per the germline V gene, CDR1 is MNHEY and CDR2 is SVGAGI. There are 11 residues in the CDR3. Trimming removed 6 bases from V and 8 bases from J, with 10 bases in between. CDR3 DNA: TGTGCCAGCAGCTCAGGGGTCGGCTACACCTTC. This translates into CASSSGVGYTF.

Comment on this clone: The limits of the CDR3 on the DNA are not certain, so only TCRdb's listed CDR3 is given. The chain employs TRBV5-1 and TRBJ2-3; no check of the table's D call, TRBD2, against the DNA was made. The germline gives CDR1 SGHRS, CDR2 YFSETQ. 14 amino acids form the CDR3, both terminal residues included. The CDR3 is CASSPSFAGGSWYF.

The J gene is TRBJ2-1, the V gene TRBV2; 9 bases agree with TRBD2. The CDR3 has 16 amino acids. Trimming at V came to 4 bases and at J to 9 bases, leaving 13 bases not matched to a gene. Germline assignment: CDR1 SNHLY and CDR2 FYNNEI. CDR3 sequence (DNA): TGTGCCAGCAGTGTTGGGTTGGGAGGACTAGCGAGTGAGCAGTTCTTC. Protein sequence: CASSVGLGGLASEQFF.

Details on this clone: Germline is not matched at one junction end, which may reflect a read error. The V call is TRBV10-2, the J call TRBJ2-1; TRBD2 is a possible D gene (6 bases). Germline CDR1 WSHSY, CDR2 SAAADI. The CDR3 length is 15 residues. This chain's CDR3 is CVSSDLERLDNEQFF. CDR3 coding DNA: TGCGTCAGCAGTGACCTAGAAAGACTAGACAATGAGCAGTTCTTC.

In this sample, this clone turned up a few times. The chain employs TRBV5-8 and TRBJ2-7; D remains unclear. Germline-derived CDR1 and CDR2 are SGHTS and YDEGEE. This CDR3 is built from 11 residues. Trimming took off 0 bases at V and 5 bases at J, with 3 bases between the two ends. CDR3 sequence (DNA): TGTGCCAGCAGCTTGGATCACGAGCAGTACTTC. It specifies CASSLDHEQYF. The variable domain in full, with the rest retrieved from reference TRBV5-8 and TRBJ2-7, is EAGVTQSPTHLIKTRGQQATLRCSPISGHTSVYWYQQALGLGLQFLLWYDEGEERNRGNFPPRFSGRQFPNYSSELNVNALELEDSALYLCASSLDHEQYFGPGTRLTVT.

The chain employs TRBV27 and TRBJ2-2; D call uncertain. The germline V gene encodes CDR1 MNHEY and CDR2 SMNVEV (reference sequence). The CDR3 has 14 amino acids. Trimming took 7 bases from V and 0 from J, leaving 9 bases between them. Here the CDR3 DNA reads TGTGCCAGCATGACACGCTCGAACACCGGGGAGCTGTTTTTT. Its protein is CASMTRSNTGELFF.